A selection of T cell receptor beta chains follows, all from one sample in a study of metastatic and nonmetastatic thyroid tumors. TCRdb reanalyzed the PCR reads via MiXCR. The repertoire includes some 31,000 clones, 7% to 8% of them detected once, and 40% to 50% sits in the top ten. Sequences were obtained from blood. Receptors were obtained from a female donor with papillary thyroid cancer or a benign thyroid nodule (not recorded which). Some clones in this sample may be carry-over from other donors' samples. Each CDR3 is given with its conserved first and last residue. Each record gives: J gene, V gene, clone size, D gene, CDR3 DNA, CDR3 protein. D genes are given only for firm matches. Part of the rows lack a size; the others show once, few, many or a class for expanded clones.

J: TRBJ2-3; V: TRBV28; size: many; D: -; DNA: TGTGCCAGCAGTTTTGGATACTCTAGCACAGATACGCAGTATTTT; CDR3: CASSFGYSSTDTQYF
J: TRBJ1-2; V: TRBV7-8; size: -; D: -; DNA: TGTGCCAGCAGCTTAGGTTGGACAGCAGCTAACTATGGCTACACCTTC; CDR3: CASSLGWTAANYGYTF
J: TRBJ2-2; V: TRBV6-1; size: -; D: -; DNA: TGTGCCAGCCAGCAGGGACGGACCACCGGGGGGCTGTTTTTT; CDR3: CASQQGRTTGGLFF
J: TRBJ2-2; V: TRBV5-1; size: many; D: -; DNA: TGCGCCAGCAGCTTGTTGGCAGGACAGAACACCGGGGAGCTGTTTTTT; CDR3: CASSLLAGQNTGELFF
J: TRBJ1-5; V: TRBV2; size: many; D: TRBD1; DNA: TGTGCCAGCAGTACGACAGGGGAGGATCAGCCCCAGCATTTT; CDR3: CASSTTGEDQPQHF
J: TRBJ2-7; V: TRBV12-3/TRBV12-4; size: many; D: -; DNA: TGTGCCAGCAGTTTAGCGGGATACGAGCAGTACTTC; CDR3: CASSLAGYEQYF
J: TRBJ2-7; V: TRBV4-1; size: many; D: -; DNA: TGCGCCAGCAGCCAAGAAGGAGGGAACAGAGGCTACGAGCAGTACTTC; CDR3: CASSQEGGNRGYEQYF
J: TRBJ1-4; V: TRBV18; size: many; D: -; DNA: TGTGCCAGCTCACAGAACGATAATGAAAAACTGTTTTTT; CDR3: CASSQNDNEKLFF
J: TRBJ2-1; V: TRBV28; size: many; D: -; DNA: TGTGCCAGCAGTTACGGACATGGCAATGAGCAGTTCTTC; CDR3: CASSYGHGNEQFF
J: TRBJ2-5; V: TRBV3-1; size: -; D: -; DNA: TGTGCCAGCAGCCAAGATCCGGGGGAAGAGACCCAGTACTTC; CDR3: CASSQDPGEETQYF
J: TRBJ2-5; V: TRBV20-1; size: many; D: TRBD2; DNA: TGCAGTGCTAGAGCGACTAGCGGGAGGTCGGGGGAGACCCAGTACTTC; CDR3: CSARATSGRSGETQYF
J: TRBJ1-2; V: TRBV18; size: many; D: -; DNA: TGTGCCAGCTCACCGTCGGCAGCTAACTATGGCTACACCTTC; CDR3: CASSPSAANYGYTF
J: TRBJ1-1; V: TRBV13; size: many; D: -; DNA: TGTGCCAGCAGCCGCCGTCGGCAAGAGATGAACACTGAAGCTTTCTTT; CDR3: CASSRRRQEMNTEAFF
J: TRBJ2-1; V: TRBV19; size: many; D: TRBD1; DNA: TGTGCCAGTAGTTTGGGACAGGGCTACAATGAGCAGTTCTTC; CDR3: CASSLGQGYNEQFF
J: TRBJ2-5; V: TRBV6-1; size: many; D: -; DNA: TGTGCCAGCAGTGAAGGCCCCTCCGTCCAGTACTTC; CDR3: CASSEGPSVQYF
J: TRBJ1-2; V: TRBV5-6; size: many; D: -; DNA: TGTGCCAGCAGCTTTAGCCTACAACGGAGCTATGGCTACACCTTC; CDR3: CASSFSLQRSYGYTF
J: TRBJ2-5; V: TRBV11-1; size: many; D: TRBD1; DNA: TGTGCCAGCAGCCCCGACAGGGGAGGAGAGACCCAGTACTTC; CDR3: CASSPDRGGETQYF
J: TRBJ1-5; V: TRBV6-4; size: many; D: -; DNA: TGTGCCAGCAGCAACCCGGGACACCCGGCCCAGGGCAATCAGCCCCAGCATTTT; CDR3: CASSNPGHPAQGNQPQHF
J: TRBJ2-1; V: TRBV7-9; size: many; D: -; DNA: TGTGCCAGCAGCTCTACAAAGCGGGGACAGGTCCACAATGAGCAGTTCTTC; CDR3: CASSSTKRGQVHNEQFF
J: TRBJ2-5; V: TRBV7-2; size: many; D: -; DNA: TGTGCCAGCAGCTACGGGACCTGGACTTTCAGCCCCTACCAAGAGACCCAGTACTTC; CDR3: CASSYGTWTFSPYQETQYF
J: TRBJ2-7; V: TRBV11-1; size: many; D: -; DNA: TGTGCCAGCAGCCCATTCTCGCTGGACAAGGGCTCCTACGAGCAGTACTTC; CDR3: CASSPFSLDKGSYEQYF
J: TRBJ2-3; V: TRBV5-8; size: many; D: -; DNA: TGTGCCAGCAGCTTCGCGCTAGCAGGCACAGATACGCAGTATTTT; CDR3: CASSFALAGTDTQYF
J: TRBJ1-2; V: TRBV7-2; size: many; D: TRBD1; DNA: TGTGCCAGCAGCTTATATGGGACAGGGTATGGAGGCTACACCTTC; CDR3: CASSLYGTGYGGYTF
J: TRBJ2-7; V: TRBV9; size: many; D: TRBD2; DNA: TGTGCCAGCAGCGTAGGGGAGGGGCGGGGCGAGCAGTACTTC; CDR3: CASSVGEGRGEQYF
J: TRBJ2-3; V: TRBV28; size: many; D: -; DNA: TGTGCCAGCAGTCTGAACAGGGAACTAACAGATACGCAGTATTTT; CDR3: CASSLNRELTDTQYF
J: TRBJ1-6; V: TRBV7-2; size: many; D: -; DNA: TGTGCCAGCAGCTTACGGCAGTTTAATTCACCCCTCCACTTT; CDR3: CASSLRQFNSPLHF
J: TRBJ1-2; V: TRBV28; size: few; D: TRBD1; DNA: TGTGCCGGGGGACAGTCTTCGTCGGGCTACACCTTC; CDR3: CAGGQSSSGYTF
J: TRBJ1-1; V: TRBV5-8; size: many; D: TRBD1; DNA: TGTGCCAGCGTCCACAACGGACAGGGGGCTGGTGAAGCTTTCTTT; CDR3: CASVHNGQGAGEAFF
J: TRBJ1-1; V: TRBV11-3; size: many; D: TRBD1; DNA: TGTGCCAGCAGCTCACAGGGGAGCACTGAAGCTTTCTTT; CDR3: CASSSQGSTEAFF
J: TRBJ2-1; V: TRBV10-3; size: many; D: TRBD1; DNA: TGTGCCATCGGCAGGACAGGGGGGGGTGAGGATGAGCAGTTCTTC; CDR3: CAIGRTGGGEDEQFF
J: TRBJ2-2; V: TRBV2; size: few; D: -; DNA: TGTGCCAGCATCCTCTCTTCAAGGGGGGAGCTGTTTTTT; CDR3: CASILSSRGELFF
J: TRBJ2-5; V: TRBV9; size: many; D: -; DNA: TGTGCCAGCAGCGGGGGACACCGACAAGAGACCCAGTACTTC; CDR3: CASSGGHRQETQYF
J: TRBJ2-7; V: TRBV5-1; size: many; D: -; DNA: TGCGCCAGCAGCTCGGGTTCTTTGTTAGAGCAGTACTTC; CDR3: CASSSGSLLEQYF
J: TRBJ2-5; V: TRBV6-2/TRBV6-3; size: -; D: -; DNA: TGTGCCAGCAGACCCGCAGTGTGGAGAGAGACCCAGTACTTC; CDR3: CASRPAVWRETQYF
J: TRBJ2-3; V: TRBV6-1; size: few; D: -; DNA: TGTGCCAGCAGCCCGGTAGATTTTCCAGATACGCAGTATTTT; CDR3: CASSPVDFPDTQYF
J: TRBJ1-5; V: TRBV28; size: many; D: -; DNA: TGTGCCAGCGGGTCGGGTGGCAATCAGCCCCAGCATTTT; CDR3: CASGSGGNQPQHF